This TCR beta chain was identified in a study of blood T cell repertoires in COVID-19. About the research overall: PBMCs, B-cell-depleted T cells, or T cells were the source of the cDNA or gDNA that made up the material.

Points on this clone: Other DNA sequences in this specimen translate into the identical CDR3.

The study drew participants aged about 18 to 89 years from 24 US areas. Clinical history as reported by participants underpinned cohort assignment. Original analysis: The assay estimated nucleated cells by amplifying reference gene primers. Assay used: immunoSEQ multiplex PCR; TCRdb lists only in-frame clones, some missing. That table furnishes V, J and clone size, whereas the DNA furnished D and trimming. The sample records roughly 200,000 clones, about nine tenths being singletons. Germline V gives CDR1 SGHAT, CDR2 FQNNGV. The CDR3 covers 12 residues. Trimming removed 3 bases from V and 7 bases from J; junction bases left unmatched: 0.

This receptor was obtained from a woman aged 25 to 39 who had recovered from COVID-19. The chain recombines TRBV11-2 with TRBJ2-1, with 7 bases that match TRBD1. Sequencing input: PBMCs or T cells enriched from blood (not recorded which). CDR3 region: CASSFRGNEQFF. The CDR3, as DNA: TGTGCCAGCAGCTTCAGGGGGAATGAGCAGTTCTTC.